The 8 T cell receptor beta chains in this list originate from one sample, sequenced in a study of molecular identifiers for immune sequencing clone quantification. Using its own MiXCR run on the PCR reads, TCRdb lists one record per CDR3 protein. The profile covers under 600,000 distinct CDR3 sequences, with about a fifth appearing a single time and around 0.84% taken by the ten largest. The sequenced sample was naive CD8+ T cells from blood, with Jurkat cell RNA spiked in. Specified subset: FACS-sorted CD8+CD4-CCR7+CD45RA+ naive T cells. The receptors were sampled from a human donor in good health. Some libraries in this study had Jurkat cell RNA spiked in.

Note on this clonotype: This may be a read error: a much more frequent sequence differs by one nucleotide. It is likely a read error, because the conserved phenylalanine at the end of the CDR3 is missing. V is TRBV29-1 and J is TRBJ1-1; TRBD1 might be the D (6 bases). V shed 2 bases and J shed 0 bases, with 7 bases lying between them. The CDR3 is made up of 13 amino acids. Looked up from germline, CDR1 is SQVTM and CDR2 is ANQGSEA. CDR3: CSVERGLNTEAFL. CDR3 bases: TGCAGCGTTGAAAGGGGGTTGAACACTGAAGCTTTCCTT.

The V call is TRBV27, the J call TRBJ1-1; D unclear. V was trimmed by 5 bases and J by 0 bases, leaving 10 bases between them. The CDR3 runs to 14 residues. CDR1 and CDR2 (germline): MNHEY, SMNVEV (reference sequence). The CDR3 coding sequence is TGTGCCAGCAGTACCGGAGTAATGAACACTGAAGCTTTCTTT. Amino acids: CASSTGVMNTEAFF.

In this sample, this clonotype turned up many times. J is TRBJ2-7 and V is TRBV28, with unresolved D. Trimming left V 3 bases short and J 1 base short, with 4 bases between. The CDR3 contains 12 residues. CDR1 is MDHEN and CDR2 is SYDVKM in the germline V gene. The CDR3, as DNA: TGTGCCAGCAGTTTTCAGTCCTACGAGCAGTACTTC. Translating gives CASSFQSYEQYF.

This clonotype came up many times. The chain uses TRBV15 and TRBJ2-4; tentatively, D is TRBD2 (6 bases). The V end was cut by 6 bases, the J end by 0 bases, with 12 bases between. There are 15 residues in the CDR3. Germline V gene data show CDR1 as LNHNV and CDR2 as YYDKDF (reference sequence). CDR3 loop: CATRPGAGAKNIQYF. CDR3 in DNA: TGTGCCACCAGACCGGGAGCGGGAGCCAAAAACATTCAGTACTTC.

This clonotype was counted at least ten times. The CDR3 DNA is TGCGCCAGCAGCCCGGACAGTAACTCCTACGAGCAGTACTTC. This translates into CASSPDSNSYEQYF. V gene TRBV5-1 combines with J gene TRBJ2-7; possible D gene TRBD1, 6 bases. The V end was cut by 4 bases, the J end by 0 bases, with 11 bases between. The CDR3 is 14 residues long. In germline, CDR1 is SGHRS, CDR2 YFSETQ.

This clonotype was counted between two and nine times. The chain combines TRBV2 with TRBJ1-2; TRBD1 is a possible D gene (6 bases). Trimming removed 0 bases from V and 2 bases from J, with 13 bases in between. In germline, CDR1 is SNHLY, CDR2 FYNNEI. The CDR3 is made up of 16 amino acids. The CDR3 region has the DNA TGTGCCAGCAGTGAAGCTCCAGGGGTTGTCAACTATGGCTACACCTTC. Protein: CASSEAPGVVNYGYTF.

This clonotype was observed many times. The chain joins TRBV7-2 to TRBJ2-3; no clear D. This CDR3 is built from 14 residues. Trimming removed 1 base at V and 0 bases at J, with 5 bases between. Germline V CDR1 and CDR2: SGHTA, FQGNSA. CDR3 coding DNA: TGTGCCAGCAGCTTAGTCGGCAGCACAGATACGCAGTATTTT. Translated, it gives CASSLVGSTDTQYF.

This clonotype was seen only a few times. This chain joins TRBV2 and TRBJ1-1; 7 bases align to TRBD1. V lost 3 bases, J lost 1 base, and 2 bases stayed unmatched. The CDR3 is 14 amino acids. Germline CDR1 is SNHLY and CDR2 is FYNNEI. CDR3 residues: CASSEGQTNTEAFF. As DNA, the CDR3 is TGTGCCAGCAGTGAGGGACAGACGAACACTGAAGCTTTCTTT.